Following are 10 T cell receptor beta chains from one sample sequenced in a study of blood T cell repertoires in COVID-19 (dated by TCRdb to about 2020). Receptors were amplified or captured by the immunoSEQ multiplex PCR assay. Drawn from immuneACCESS, this table holds only the in-frame rearrangements with V and J called that TCRdb kept. Clones are partly lost; checked studies trace under half to an unresolved V gene and leave the rest unexplained. A total of approximately 90,000 clones appear in this sample, more than 80% of them only once. Clones ranked in the top ten supply roughly a fifth of the sample. What was sequenced was peripheral blood. The source is an elderly woman with acute or convalescent COVID-19.

The V and J genes are TRBV20-1 and TRBJ1-2; possibly TRBD1 for D (6 bases). This CDR3 contains 10 residues. Trimming took off 4 bases at V and 10 bases at J, with 10 bases between the two ends. The germline V gene has CDR1 DFQATT and CDR2 SNEGSKA (reference sequence). The CDR3 coding sequence is TGCAGTGCTACACAGGGCGACTACACCTTC. Its translation is CSATQGDYTF.

As DNA, the CDR3 is TGTGCCAGCAGCCGGAATAGCGGGGGGCTCACAGATACGCAGTATTTT. This translates into CASSRNSGGLTDTQYF. This rearrangement joins TRBV3-1 (or the pseudogene TRBV3-2) to TRBJ2-3; TRBD2 matches 10 bases. CDR3 size: 16 residues. Trimming removed 4 bases from V and 2 bases from J; junction bases left unmatched: 6. Germline V gene data show CDR1 as LGHDT and CDR2 as YNNKEL (reference sequence).

The rearrangement joins TRBV7-2 to TRBJ2-3, with 9 bases that match TRBD2. Germline CDR1 SGHTA, CDR2 FQGNSA. This CDR3 is built from 15 residues. The junction had 3 bases not matched to a gene; V was cut back by 4 bases and J by 1 base. CDR3 region: CASSSRLAGTDTQYF. CDR3 DNA: TGTGCCAGCAGCTCTAGACTAGCGGGCACAGATACGCAGTATTTT.

The chain links TRBV5-1 to TRBJ1-5, with 8 bases aligning to TRBD1. CDR1 and CDR2 (germline): SGHRS, YFSETQ. The V segment lost 0 bases and the J segment 5 bases; nucleotides outside the gene matches: 4. This CDR3 region has 15 residues. CDR3 DNA sequence: TGCGCCAGCAGCTTGGGACAGGGGACGGATCAGCCCCAGCATTTT. This gives the protein CASSLGQGTDQPQHF.

The genes are TRBV18 and TRBJ1-2; 8 positions match TRBD1. Germline V gives CDR1 KGHSH, CDR2 LQKENI. V dropped 4 bases and J dropped 1; count of bases not matched to a gene: 5. The CDR3 length is 15 residues. The chain's CDR3 is CASSQDRGVNYGYTF. CDR3 bases: TGTGCCAGCTCACAAGACAGGGGCGTTAACTATGGCTACACCTTC.

This clone was seen many times. The chain carries TRBV29-1 and TRBJ2-1, with 12 bases matching TRBD2. Germline assignment: CDR1 SQVTM and CDR2 ANQGSEA. V was pared by 6 bases and J by 6 bases, with 3 bases of the junction left unmatched. There are 13 residues in the CDR3. The CDR3 DNA sequence: TGCAGCGTCCTAGCGGGAGGGATCAATGAGCAGTTCTTC. This encodes CSVLAGGINEQFF.

The rearrangement uses TRBV20-1 and TRBJ2-2, with TRBD1 matching 7 bases. The trim removed 3 bases at V and 1 base at J, leaving 2 bases unmatched. CDR1 and CDR2 from the germline V gene are DFQATT and SNEGSKA (reference sequence). The CDR3 spans 14 residues. CDR3 region: CSASHRGNTGELFF. In DNA form, the CDR3 reads TGCAGTGCTAGTCACAGGGGGAACACCGGGGAGCTGTTTTTT.

This chain links TRBV3-1 (or the pseudogene TRBV3-2) with TRBJ2-1; TRBD2 agrees at 13 bases. Germline lookup yields CDR1 LGHDT and CDR2 YNNKEL (reference sequence). With V trimmed by 4 bases and J by 6 bases, 9 bases remained unmatched. This CDR3 has 17 amino acids. The DNA for the CDR3 is TGTGCCAGCAGCCGTATAACTAGCGGGAGGGCCGGCAATGAGCAGTTCTTC. Encoded protein: CASSRITSGRAGNEQFF.

This chain connects TRBV11-2 to TRBJ1-4; D is ambiguous. This CDR3 spans 15 amino acids. Germline V gene sequence: CDR1 SGHAT, CDR2 FQNNGV. Trimming removed 3 bases at V and 16 bases at J, with 24 bases between. In DNA, the CDR3 is TGTGCCAGCAGCTTCGGAGGTTTGGGAGGGAGCCCCGCGTTTTTT. Its translation is CASSFGGLGGSPAFF. Variable domain in full (rest from reference TRBV11-2 and TRBJ1-4): EAGVAQSPRYKIIEKRQSVAFWCNPISGHATLYWYQQILGQGPKLLIQFQNNGVVDDSQLPKDRFSAERLKGVDSTLKIQPAKLEDSAVYLCASSFGGLGGSPAFFGSGTQLSVL.

The V and J genes are TRBV14 and TRBJ2-3; tentative D call: TRBD2 (7 bases). Germline loops: CDR1 SGHDN, CDR2 FVKESK. CDR3 size: 20 residues. V lost 0 bases and J 7 bases, leaving 29 bases between the germline ends. CDR3 residues: CASSQDLDPPRGAALHTQYF. The CDR3 DNA is TGTGCCAGCAGCCAAGATCTTGATCCGCCCCGGGGGGCAGCGTTACATACGCAGTATTTT.